The 9 T cell receptor beta chains presented below share a single source sample, sequenced in a study of blood T cell repertoires in COVID-19. This table comes from immunoSEQ multiplex PCR, and its TCRdb copy is limited to in-frame clones, with some not included. The sample lists around 340,000 clones; around 88% were seen once. Sample: peripheral blood. All receptors come from a woman between 55 and 75 years old with COVID-19, enrolled during active disease.

The V gene is TRBV6-5, the J gene TRBJ1-4, with D perhaps TRBD1 (6 bases). Trimming cost V 2 bases and J 3 bases, with 13 bases left between them. In germline, CDR1 is MNHEY, CDR2 SVGAGI. CDR3 length: 16 residues. The CDR3 nucleotides are TGTGCCAGCAGTTACGGGGGAGGGGGGGCTAATGAAAAACTGTTTTTT. Translated, it gives CASSYGGGGANEKLFF.

The gene calls are TRBV5-1 and TRBJ1-1, with D possibly TRBD1 on 6 matching bases. Per the germline V gene, CDR1 is SGHRS and CDR2 is YFSETQ. This CDR3 is 17 amino acids long. Trimming shortened V by 0 bases and J by 1 base, and 16 bases separated the two germline ends. CDR3 region: CASSLEGVTDKNTEAFF. The CDR3 nucleotides are TGCGCCAGCAGCTTGGAGGGGGTGACAGACAAGAACACTGAAGCTTTCTTT. Supplemented by reference TRBV5-1 and TRBJ1-1, the full variable domain reads KAGVTQTPRYLIKTRGQQVTLSCSPISGHRSVSWYQQTPGQGLQFLFEYFSETQRNKGNFPGRFSGRQFSNSRSEMNVSTLELGDSALYLCASSLEGVTDKNTEAFFGQGTRLTVV.

This rearrangement joins TRBV6-2 or TRBV6-3 to TRBJ2-2, with D possibly TRBD2 on 6 matching bases. The CDR3 has 16 residues. Germline V gene sequence: CDR1 MNHEY, CDR2 SVGEGT. V dropped 1 base and J dropped 2 bases, with 11 bases sitting between them. The CDR3 reads CASSYLGLANTGELFF. The CDR3 DNA follows: TGTGCCAGCAGTTACTTGGGACTTGCCAACACCGGGGAGCTGTTTTTT.

V gene TRBV6-5 combines with J gene TRBJ2-7, with D perhaps TRBD2 (5 bases). Trimming pared 7 bases from V and 1 base from J, leaving 17 bases between. Germline values: CDR1 MNHEY, CDR2 SVGAGI. The CDR3 runs 15 residues. The CDR3 DNA reads TGTGCCAGCACCAGAATGGCTAGCTCGTCCTACGAGCAGTACTTC. It encodes CASTRMASSSYEQYF.

This clone was counted once. The chain employs TRBV6-5 and TRBJ1-1; D unresolved. CDR1 and CDR2 from the germline V gene are MNHEY and SVGAGI. V shed 6 bases and J shed 0 bases, with 8 bases lying between them. The CDR3 is 13 amino acids. In DNA, the CDR3 is TGTGCCAGCAGCACAACAGTGAACACTGAAGCTTTCTTT. Translation gives CASSTTVNTEAFF.

The V call is TRBV4-2, the J call TRBJ2-5, with D maybe TRBD1 (6 bases). The CDR3 has 17 amino acids. The ends were cut back, 0 bases at V and 2 bases at J, with 16 bases in the middle. CDR1 is LGHNA, CDR2 YNFKEQ, per germline. The CDR3 sequence: CASSQDSPGQGQETQYF. As DNA, the CDR3 is TGTGCCAGCAGCCAAGATAGTCCCGGGCAGGGGCAAGAGACCCAGTACTTC.

This clone was seen at least ten times. V usage is TRBV5-1 and J usage is TRBJ1-5; TRBD1 agrees at 9 bases. This CDR3 contains 15 residues. Unmatched junction bases numbered 3, after V lost 0 bases and J lost 5 bases. In germline, CDR1 is SGHRS, CDR2 YFSETQ. The CDR3 nucleotides are TGCGCCAGCAGCTTGGGGACAGGGGATGATCAGCCCCAGCATTTT. It translates to CASSLGTGDDQPQHF. Variable domain in full (rest from reference TRBV5-1 and TRBJ1-5): KAGVTQTPRYLIKTRGQQVTLSCSPISGHRSVSWYQQTPGQGLQFLFEYFSETQRNKGNFPGRFSGRQFSNSRSEMNVSTLELGDSALYLCASSLGTGDDQPQHFGDGTRLSIL.

This clone was recorded once. The chain carries TRBV30 and TRBJ2-5, with D perhaps TRBD1 (6 bases). Germline V CDR1 and CDR2: GTSNPN, SVGIG (reference sequence). The V end was cut by 5 bases, the J end by 5 bases, with 12 bases between. This CDR3 comprises 12 residues. As DNA, the CDR3 is TGTGCCTGGGCCCTGAGGGGGGAGACCCAGTACTTC. Protein product: CAWALRGETQYF.

This clone was seen a few times. J is TRBJ2-5 and V is TRBV5-1; no definite D call. Looked up from germline, CDR1 is SGHRS and CDR2 is YFSETQ. The CDR3 extends over 14 amino acids. V was clipped by 3 bases and J by 0 bases, with 9 bases between them. As DNA, the CDR3 is TGCGCCAGCAGCTCACAATCGTACCAAGAGACCCAGTACTTC. It encodes CASSSQSYQETQYF.